Below, one T cell receptor beta chain is given with its context. This entry comes from a study of blood T cell repertoires in COVID-19. Study context: Material from acute and convalescent COVID-19 was sourced from the United States, Italy and Spain. The analysed material was cDNA or gDNA that came from T cells, B-cell-depleted T cells, or PBMCs.

This CDR3 contains 15 residues. Germline values: CDR1 MDHEN, CDR2 SYDVKM. Losses at the gene ends were 7 bases for V and 2 bases for J; bases not matched to a gene: 5. Methods used by the authors: Amplification of reference gene primers provided the estimated nucleated cell counts. The protocol was immunoSEQ multiplex PCR, while the TCRdb copy is restricted to in-frame clones and leaves out a portion. From that table come the V and J calls and clone size; the DNA was used to work out D and trimming. Here the sample spans about 200,000 clones, about 88% being singletons. This receptor was identified in a woman between 35 and 50 years old who had recovered from COVID-19. This chain uses TRBV28 with TRBJ1-5; 10 bases line up with TRBD1. The sequenced material came from peripheral blood. The CDR3 DNA sequence: TGTGCCAGCATGAGACAGGGGGCTGGCAATCAGCCCCAGCATTTT. Amino acids: CASMRQGAGNQPQHF.